This T cell receptor (beta chain) was documented in a study of blood T cell repertoires in COVID-19. In the original analysis: Quantification of nucleated cells was approximated via reference gene primer amplification. The data were produced by immunoSEQ multiplex PCR, yet TCRdb's version contains in-frame clones alone and is incomplete. V and J calls and clone size are given by that table; D and trimming were obtained from the DNA. The table has some 300,000 clones, 80% to 90% seen once. With V trimmed by 2 bases and J by 0 bases, 3 bases remained unmatched. The CDR3 has 16 residues. Germline CDR1 is SGHRS and CDR2 is YFSETQ. Enrollment of patients from Seattle took place during active infection, with longitudinal follow-up.

The receptor was derived from a woman aged 50 to 65 with COVID-19, enrolled during active disease. Sequenced material: peripheral blood. This rearrangement joins TRBV5-1 to TRBJ2-2, with 8 bases identical to TRBD2. The CDR3 protein is CASSFTSGANTGELFF. CDR3 coding DNA: TGCGCCAGCAGCTTTACTAGCGGCGCGAACACCGGGGAGCTGTTTTTT.